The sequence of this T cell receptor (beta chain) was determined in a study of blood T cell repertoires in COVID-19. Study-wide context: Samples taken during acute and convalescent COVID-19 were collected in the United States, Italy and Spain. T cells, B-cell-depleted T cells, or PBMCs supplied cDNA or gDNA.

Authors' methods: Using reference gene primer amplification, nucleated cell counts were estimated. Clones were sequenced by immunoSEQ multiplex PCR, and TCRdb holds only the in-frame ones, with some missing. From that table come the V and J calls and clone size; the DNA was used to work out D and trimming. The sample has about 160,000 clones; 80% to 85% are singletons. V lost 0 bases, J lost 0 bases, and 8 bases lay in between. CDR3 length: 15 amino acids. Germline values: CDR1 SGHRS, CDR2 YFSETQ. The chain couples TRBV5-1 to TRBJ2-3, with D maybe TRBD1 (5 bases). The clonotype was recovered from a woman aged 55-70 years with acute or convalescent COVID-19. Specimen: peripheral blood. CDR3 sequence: CASSLEGYSTDTQYF. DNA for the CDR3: TGCGCCAGCAGCTTGGAGGGGTATAGCACAGATACGCAGTATTTT.